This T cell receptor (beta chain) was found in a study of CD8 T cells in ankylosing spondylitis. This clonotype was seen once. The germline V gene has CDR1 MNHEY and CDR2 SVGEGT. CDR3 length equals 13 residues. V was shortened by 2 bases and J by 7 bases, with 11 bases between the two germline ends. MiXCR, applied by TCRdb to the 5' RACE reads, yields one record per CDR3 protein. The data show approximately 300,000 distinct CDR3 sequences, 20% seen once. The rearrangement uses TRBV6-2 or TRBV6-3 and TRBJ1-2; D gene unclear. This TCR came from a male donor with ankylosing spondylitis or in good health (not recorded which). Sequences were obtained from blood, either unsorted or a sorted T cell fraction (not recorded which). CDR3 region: CASSYGRESGYTF. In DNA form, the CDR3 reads TGTGCCAGCAGTTACGGAAGGGAAAGTGGCTACACCTTC.